Following are 27 T cell receptor beta chains from one sample sequenced in a study of OX40 agonist ivuxolimab in advanced cancers. Clones were read by immunoSEQ multiplex PCR, and TCRdb kept only the in-frame ones, dropping some. The repertoire holds 45,000 or so clones, with roughly 80% as singletons. This material consisted of CD4+ or CD8+ T cells sorted from blood, taken in a trial of the OX40 agonist ivuxolimab. These receptors all stem from an adult with an advanced solid tumor such as melanoma, head and neck, liver or kidney cancer.

The genes are TRBV5-6 and TRBJ2-3, with D hard to call. Deletions cut 3 bases from V and 1 base from J, with 3 bases between. CDR1 is SGHDT, CDR2 YYEEEE, per germline. The CDR3 contains 12 residues. CDR3 nucleotide sequence: TGTGCCAGCAGCTGGGGCACAGATACGCAGTATTTT. It codes for CASSWGTDTQYF.

CDR3 nucleotide sequence: TGTGCCATAATAAAGCGCCTCGGGGAGACTGAAGCTTTCTTT. Amino acid sequence: CAIIKRLGETEAFF. The chain combines TRBV28 with TRBJ1-1; no definite D call. The CDR3 sequence is 14 residues long. Deletions cut 10 bases from V and 5 bases from J, with 20 bases between. Germline V gene lookup returns CDR1 MDHEN and CDR2 SYDVKM.

The V and J genes are TRBV4-2 and TRBJ2-1; 7 bases fit TRBD2. Trimming at V came to 11 bases and at J to 9 bases, leaving 16 bases not matched to a gene. CDR3 size: 14 residues. Germline CDR1 LGHNA, CDR2 YNFKEQ. CDR3 loop: CASGVGGSLGEQFF. As DNA, the CDR3 is TGTGCCTCCGGGGTGGGCGGGAGTTTGGGTGAGCAGTTCTTC.

The gene calls are TRBV11-2 and TRBJ2-7, with TRBD1 identical over 8 bases. The CDR3 runs to 15 residues. Germline lookup yields CDR1 SGHAT and CDR2 FQNNGV. J lost 0 bases, V lost 5 bases, and 6 bases had no gene match. Here the CDR3 reads CASSSGQGSSYEQYF. For the CDR3, the DNA is TGTGCCAGCAGCAGCGGACAGGGTAGCTCCTACGAGCAGTACTTC. Together with reference TRBV11-2 and TRBJ2-7, the CDR3 gives the full variable domain: EAGVAQSPRYKIIEKRQSVAFWCNPISGHATLYWYQQILGQGPKLLIQFQNNGVVDDSQLPKDRFSAERLKGVDSTLKIQPAKLEDSAVYLCASSSGQGSSYEQYFGPGTRLTVT.

This clone has only one observation. The genes are TRBV7-2 and TRBJ2-5, with D maybe TRBD1 (7 bases). The CDR3 is made up of 16 amino acids. Germline V lookup: CDR1 SGHTA, CDR2 FQGNSA. With 1 base removed from V and 5 bases from J, the gap between germline ends came to 17 bases. The CDR3 region is CASSLDGGQMRETQYF. The DNA of the CDR3 is TGTGCCAGCAGCTTAGACGGGGGACAGATGCGGGAGACCCAGTACTTC.

The chain links TRBV30 to TRBJ2-2; D ambiguous. Per germline, CDR1 GTSNPN and CDR2 SVGIG (reference sequence). Trimming pared 5 bases from V and 8 bases from J, leaving 9 bases between. The CDR3 is 11 residues long. The DNA for the CDR3 is TGTGCCTGGGATAGACCGGGGGAGCTGTTTTTT. The encoded protein is CAWDRPGELFF.

In nucleotides, the CDR3 is TGCGCCAGCAGCCAAGATATAGGAGGGAAAGCTTTCTTT. As protein: CASSQDIGGKAFF. The chain recombines TRBV4-1 with TRBJ1-1; D unclear. The V and J ends lost 0 bases and 9 bases respectively, with 11 bases between them. CDR3 length: 13 amino acids. From germline, CDR1 is MGHRA and CDR2 YSYEKL.

This chain links TRBV7-7 with TRBJ2-1; no clear D. CDR1 and CDR2 (germline): SSHAT, FNYEAQ (reference sequence). This CDR3 has 15 residues. Trimming removed 5 bases from V and 0 bases from J, with 11 bases in between. The CDR3 sequence: CASSPDGNSYNEQFF. The CDR3 region has the DNA TGTGCCAGCAGCCCAGACGGTAACTCCTACAATGAGCAGTTCTTC.

The rearrangement uses TRBV5-4 and TRBJ2-7; a weak D match, TRBD1 (5 bases). The CDR3 loop spans 14 amino acids. CDR1 and CDR2 from the germline V gene are SGHNT and YYREEE (reference sequence). Trimming pared 0 bases from V and 0 bases from J, leaving 7 bases between. The CDR3 DNA reads as TGTGCCAGCAGCTTGGACAGGAACTCCTACGAGCAGTACTTC. The encoded protein is CASSLDRNSYEQYF.

A few counts support this clone. The rearrangement joins TRBV18 to TRBJ1-4; D gene unclear. Trimming removed 1 base from V and 3 bases from J, with 6 bases in between. Germline CDR1 and CDR2: KGHSH and LQKENI. CDR3 size: 14 residues. The CDR3 is CASSPRASNEKLFF. The CDR3 nucleotides read TGTGCCAGCTCACCACGGGCATCTAATGAAAAACTGTTTTTT.

J is TRBJ1-1 and V is TRBV13; 12 nucleotides agree with TRBD1. This CDR3 contains 17 residues. Trimming at V came to 5 bases and at J to 3 bases, leaving 10 bases not matched to a gene. CDR1 is PRHDT and CDR2 is FYEKMQ in the germline V gene (reference sequence). This CDR3 reads CASSLLTGQGADTEAFF. CDR3 bases: TGTGCCAGCAGCCTGTTAACGGGACAGGGGGCCGACACTGAAGCTTTCTTT.

The chain recombines TRBV7-6 with TRBJ2-2; 13 bases line up with TRBD2. This CDR3 has 18 amino acids. Germline CDR1 is SGHVS and CDR2 is FNYEAQ. J lost 3 bases, V lost 0 bases, and 4 bases had no gene match. The CDR3 sequence: CASSLAGTSGIDTGELFF. CDR3 nucleotide sequence: TGTGCCAGCAGCTTAGCGGGGACTAGCGGGATCGACACCGGGGAGCTGTTTTTT.

This chain joins TRBV6-5 and TRBJ2-2; 7 bases align to TRBD2. Germline lookup yields CDR1 MNHEY and CDR2 SVGAGI. The CDR3 runs 14 residues. V gave up 7 bases and J gave up 6 bases; unmatched junction bases: 8. The CDR3 sequence is CASTRTREAGELFF. Here the CDR3 DNA reads TGTGCCAGCACCAGAACCCGGGAGGCCGGGGAGCTGTTTTTT.

The chain joins TRBV7-9 to TRBJ2-3, with D perhaps TRBD2 (5 bases). The germline CDR1 and CDR2 sequences are SEHNR and FQNEAQ (reference sequence). The V end lost 2 bases, the J end lost 2 bases, and 11 bases lay between the germline ends. The CDR3 length is 15 residues. CDR3 in amino acids: CASSLFSGFTDTQYF. Written as DNA, the CDR3 is TGTGCCAGCAGCTTATTCTCGGGGTTCACAGATACGCAGTATTTT.

The CDR3 reads CASTDRPNAGELFF. DNA for the CDR3: TGTGCCAGTACGGACAGGCCCAACGCCGGGGAGCTGTTTTTT. This chain joins TRBV19 and TRBJ2-2; 7 nucleotides agree with TRBD1. The germline V gene encodes CDR1 LNHDA and CDR2 SQIVND (reference sequence). V shed 7 bases, J shed 6 bases, and the junction held 8 bases outside the gene matches. The CDR3 has 14 residues.

The CDR3, as DNA: TGTGCCAGCAGCGGTACATACAATGAGCAGTTCTTC. Protein product: CASSGTYNEQFF. The chain links TRBV25-1 to TRBJ2-1; D gene uncertain. The CDR3 extends over 12 amino acids. From germline, CDR1 is MGHDK and CDR2 SYGVNS. With 6 bases removed from V and 4 bases from J, the gap between germline ends came to 7 bases.

The V call is TRBV6-1, the J call TRBJ1-5, with TRBD1 identical over 8 bases. Germline loops: CDR1 MNHNS, CDR2 SASEGT. The CDR3 totals 14 residues. J was trimmed by 4 bases and V by 3 bases; bases with no gene match: 2. This CDR3 reads CASSDQGANQPQHF. The CDR3 region has the DNA TGTGCCAGCAGTGATCAGGGGGCGAATCAGCCCCAGCATTTT.

The chain recombines TRBV27 with TRBJ1-5; TRBD1 might be the D (6 bases). The CDR3 spans 17 residues. Trimming pared 4 bases from V and 3 bases from J, leaving 19 bases between. The germline V gene encodes CDR1 MNHEY and CDR2 SMNVEV (reference sequence). As DNA, the CDR3 is TGTGCCAGCAGTTCCGGGATGGGGGGGGCTTTCAATCAGCCCCAGCATTTT. Translated: CASSSGMGGAFNQPQHF.

The chain employs TRBV7-9 and TRBJ2-7, with a tentative D call TRBD1 (5 bases). The V gene lost 4 bases and the J gene lost 6 bases, with 13 bases spanning the gap. The CDR3 consists of 13 residues. Germline values: CDR1 SEHNR, CDR2 FQNEAQ (reference sequence). The CDR3 sequence: CASSWRQIGEQYF. CDR3 DNA sequence: TGTGCCAGCAGCTGGCGACAGATTGGCGAGCAGTACTTC.

This chain connects TRBV7-2 to TRBJ2-1; D is undetermined. The CDR3 totals 10 residues. Trimming took 8 bases from V and 5 from J, leaving 4 bases between them. Per germline, CDR1 SGHTA and CDR2 FQGNSA. The CDR3 region is CASGDNEQFF. The CDR3 DNA reads TGTGCCAGCGGGGACAATGAGCAGTTCTTC. The variable domain in full, completed from reference TRBV7-2 and TRBJ2-1, reads GAGVSQSPSNKVTEKGKDVELRCDPISGHTALYWYRQSLGQGLEFLIYFQGNSAPDKSGLPSDRFSAERTGGSVSTLTIQRTQQEDSAVYLCASGDNEQFFGPGTRLTVL.

V usage is TRBV7-9 and J usage is TRBJ2-7, with D maybe TRBD2 (6 bases). Germline-derived CDR1 and CDR2 are SEHNR and FQNEAQ (reference sequence). The CDR3 has 15 amino acids. Trimming removed 3 bases at V and 5 bases at J, with 17 bases between. CDR3 protein: CASSFIRESGNEQYF. DNA of the CDR3: TGTGCCAGCAGCTTTATCCGGGAGTCGGGGAACGAGCAGTACTTC.

V usage is TRBV19 and J usage is TRBJ1-4, with D unresolved. Germline assignment: CDR1 LNHDA and CDR2 SQIVND (reference sequence). V was trimmed by 7 bases and J by 5 bases, leaving 8 bases between them. The CDR3 sequence is 12 residues long. DNA for the CDR3: TGTGCCAGTAAACGGATAAATGAAAAACTGTTTTTT. The encoded protein is CASKRINEKLFF.

V and J are TRBV5-1 and TRBJ2-3; 12 bases line up with TRBD2. Germline V gene sequence: CDR1 SGHRS, CDR2 YFSETQ. The length of the CDR3 is 23 residues. J was trimmed by 3 bases and V by 1 base; bases with no gene match: 24. CDR3 sequence reads: CASSLKFLIPSASGRAETDTQYF. In nucleotides, the CDR3 is TGCGCCAGCAGCTTGAAATTTCTTATACCTAGTGCTAGCGGGAGGGCGGAGACAGATACGCAGTATTTT.

This chain joins TRBV7-6 and TRBJ2-1; unclear D gene. The CDR3 extends over 13 amino acids. CDR1 and CDR2 (germline): SGHVS, FNYEAQ. V was trimmed by 3 bases and J by 4 bases, leaving 7 bases between them. The CDR3 DNA follows: TGTGCCAGCAGCTTGGACCATTACAATGAGCAGTTCTTC. Translation gives CASSLDHYNEQFF.

This sequence joins TRBV5-1 and TRBJ2-1; 14 nucleotides match TRBD2. After removal of 4 bases from V and 7 bases from J, the junction contained 7 bases not matched to a gene. The CDR3 consists of 16 residues. The germline V gene encodes CDR1 SGHRS and CDR2 YFSETQ. The CDR3 is CASSPLTSGRANEQFF. CDR3 DNA: TGCGCCAGCAGCCCCCTGACTAGCGGGAGGGCGAATGAGCAGTTCTTC.

The chain has TRBV5-1 and TRBJ2-1; TRBD2 matches at 10 bases. The J segment lost 9 bases and the V segment lost 0 bases, leaving 6 bases of the junction unmatched. This CDR3 is 15 amino acids long. Germline assignment: CDR1 SGHRS and CDR2 YFSETQ. CDR3 amino acids: CASSLVQIAGGEQFF. The CDR3, as DNA: TGCGCCAGCAGCTTGGTTCAGATAGCGGGAGGTGAGCAGTTCTTC.

The V call is TRBV10-2, the J call TRBJ2-2; D is unclear. This CDR3 contains 14 residues. The germline V gene encodes CDR1 WSHSY and CDR2 SAAADI. The V end was cut by 6 bases, the J end by 1 base, with 9 bases between. CDR3 sequence: CASSPTQNTGELFF. The CDR3 DNA reads as TGCGCCAGCAGCCCGACTCAGAACACCGGGGAGCTGTTTTTT.